Described below is a single T cell receptor beta chain sequence and its context. The sample is drawn from a study of blood T cell repertoires in COVID-19. Study-level background: Some COVID-19 samples were acute and others convalescent; all came from the United States, Italy and Spain. From T cells, B-cell-depleted T cells, or PBMCs came the material, which was cDNA or gDNA.

The V gene end was trimmed by 5 bases and the J gene end by 6 bases; junction bases not matched to a gene: 5. Looked up from germline, CDR1 is KGHDR and CDR2 is SFDVKD. There are 13 residues in the CDR3. Seattle-derived patients entered the study during active infection and were followed longitudinally. Source study methods: Reference gene primer amplification in the assay estimated nucleated cell counts. TCRdb keeps only in-frame clones here, not all; method: immunoSEQ multiplex PCR. D and trimming come from the DNA, and the V and J calls and clone size come from that table. This sample has 50,000 to 55,000 clones, with 65% to 85% found just once.

This receptor was obtained from an elderly man with COVID-19, enrolled during active disease. V is TRBV24-1 and J is TRBJ2-7, with 8 bases that match TRBD1. The sequenced sample was peripheral blood. CDR3 nucleotide sequence: TGTGCCACCAGTGGGACAGGGTTGAGCGAGCAGTACTTC. Translating gives CATSGTGLSEQYF.